The 5 T cell receptor beta chains given below trace back to one sample, sequenced in a study of T cells in Graves' hyperthyroidism and ophthalmopathy. RNA transcripts yielded amplified TCR beta CDR3 regions. Initially, a first-round RT-PCR of the TCR CDR3 employed the HTBI primer set. Using its own MiXCR run on the multiplex PCR reads, TCRdb lists one record per CDR3 protein. In the table there are hundreds of thousands of distinct CDR3 sequences, about a sixth of which are singletons. Input material: blood. These receptors came from a woman aged 18-30 years with Graves' ophthalmopathy.

This clonotype was counted between two and nine times. This may stem from a read error, because a much larger clone lies one nucleotide away. The rearrangement links TRBV7-9 to TRBJ2-1; 8 nucleotides agree with TRBD1. The CDR3 runs 14 residues. Per the germline V gene, CDR1 is SEHNR and CDR2 is FQNEAQ (reference sequence). CDR3 in DNA: TGTGCCAGCAGCGGACAGGGAACCTACAATGAGCAGCTCTTC. This codes for CASSGQGTYNEQLF.

At least ten counts were recorded for this clonotype. The rearrangement links TRBV14 to TRBJ1-2; possible D gene TRBD1, 5 bases. Germline loops: CDR1 SGHDN, CDR2 FVKESK. The CDR3 sequence is 16 residues long. V gave up 3 bases and J gave up 1 base, with 15 bases separating them. The CDR3 DNA reads as TGTGCCAGCAGCCAGGTCCTACAGGCGTATAACTATGGCTACACCTTC. This encodes CASSQVLQAYNYGYTF. The full variable domain, in which reference TRBV14 and TRBJ1-2 provide the parts outside the CDR3, is EAGVTQFPSHSVIEKGQTVTLRCDPISGHDNLYWYRRVMGKEIKFLLHFVKESKQDESGMPNNRFLAERTGGTYSTLKVQPAELEDSGVYFCASSQVLQAYNYGYTFGSGTRLTVV.

This clonotype was found many times. J is TRBJ1-1 and V is TRBV7-8, with D uncertain. Germline assignment: CDR1 SGHVS and CDR2 FQNEAQ. V shed 4 bases and J shed 2 bases, with 8 bases lying between them. This CDR3 comprises 13 residues. The CDR3 bases are TGTGCCAGCAGCTCCCGGATCAACACTGAAGCTTTCTTT. This gives the protein CASSSRINTEAFF.

Note on this clonotype: Since a much larger clone is just one base distant, this may be a read error. The J gene is TRBJ2-3, the V gene TRBV9; weak D call: TRBD2 (6 bases). This CDR3 spans 13 amino acids. V was clipped by 4 bases and J by 9 bases, with 15 bases between them. Germline-derived CDR1 and CDR2 are SGDLS and YYNGEE. The DNA for the CDR3 is TGTGCCAGCAGCCTAGCGCGAGGGACCACGCAGTATTTT. Its protein product is CASSLARGTTQYF.

V and J are TRBV3-1 and TRBJ2-1; 12 bases agree with TRBD2. After removal of 4 bases from V and 8 bases from J, the junction contained 9 bases not matched to a gene. Germline V gives CDR1 LGHDT, CDR2 YNNKEL (reference sequence). The CDR3 runs 16 residues. The CDR3 loop reads CASSPGSSGRGDEQFF. CDR3 coding DNA: TGTGCCAGCAGCCCCGGTTCTAGCGGGAGGGGAGATGAGCAGTTCTTC.